These 9 T cell receptor beta chains share one sample of origin, sequenced in a study of cytomegalovirus exposure and HLA in healthy donors. PCR primers comprised 60 Vbeta and 13 Jbeta primers. The protocol was immunoSEQ multiplex PCR, while the TCRdb copy is restricted to in-frame clones and leaves out a portion. The sample shows 100,000 to 120,000 clones, 65% to 85% of them seen only once. Sequenced input: PBMCs. The receptors were sampled from a young man in good health and CMV-seropositive.

The chain links TRBV9 to TRBJ1-1, with TRBD1 matching 11 bases. Looked up from germline, CDR1 is SGDLS and CDR2 is YYNGEE. The ends lost 5 bases at V and 0 bases at J; junction bases unmatched: 21. The CDR3 is made up of 21 amino acids. The CDR3 DNA is TGTGCCAGCAGTGATAACCGGGACAGGGGGGCCTCAGGGGGTTTGAACACTGAAGCTTTCTTT. This codes for CASSDNRDRGASGGLNTEAFF.

The chain links TRBV25-1 to TRBJ2-1; 14 bases line up with TRBD2. V lost 8 bases to trimming and J lost 12 bases; unmatched junction nucleotides: 18. CDR1 and CDR2 (germline): MGHDK, SYGVNS. This CDR3 is 17 amino acids long. In nucleotides, the CDR3 is TGTGCCAGCTCCCCCACGGGACTAGCGGGGGAGCCGGTGGGGCAGTTCTTC. Translating it yields CASSPTGLAGEPVGQFF.

The chain links TRBV30 to TRBJ1-3; 8 bases align to TRBD1. J gave up 2 bases and V 3 bases, and 3 bases lay outside the gene matches. The length of the CDR3 is 14 residues. Germline V gene lookup returns CDR1 GTSNPN and CDR2 SVGIG (reference sequence). CDR3 region: CAWRVTGAGNTIYF. CDR3 DNA sequence: TGTGCCTGGAGGGTGACAGGGGCTGGAAACACCATATATTTT.

The chain joins TRBV19 to TRBJ2-5; the match to TRBD2 covers 13 bases. There are 17 residues in the CDR3. Germline loops: CDR1 LNHDA, CDR2 SQIVND (reference sequence). Losses at the gene ends were 3 bases for V and 6 bases for J; bases not matched to a gene: 10. The CDR3 bases are TGTGCCAGTAGTATCCAGACTAGCGGGGGGAGGCGGAAGACCCAGTACTTC. The encoded protein is CASSIQTSGGRRKTQYF. Full variable domain (remainder filled in from reference TRBV19 and TRBJ2-5): DGGITQSPKYLFRKEGQNVTLSCEQNLNHDAMYWYRQDPGQGLRLIYYSQIVNDFQKGDIAEGYSVSREKKESFPLTVTSAQKNPTAFYLCASSIQTSGGRRKTQYFGPGTRLLVL.

This clone has only a few counts. This sequence joins TRBV4-1 and TRBJ2-3; tentatively, D is TRBD2 (6 bases). V was clipped by 4 bases and J by 14 bases, with 19 bases between them. This CDR3 is 13 amino acids long. In germline, CDR1 is MGHRA, CDR2 YSYEKL. This chain's CDR3 is CASSPPGLPIWYF. The CDR3 nucleotides are TGCGCCAGCAGCCCACCGGGACTTCCTATATGGTATTTT.

V and J are TRBV21-1 and TRBJ2-7; no DNA check was done on the table's D call, TRBD1. TRBV21-1 is a recognized pseudogene. The CDR3 loop spans 14 amino acids. CDR3 bases: TGTGCCAGCAGCAAAGATAAGGGGATCTACGAGCAGTACTTC. It encodes CASSKDKGIYEQYF.

This clone was counted only a few times. The chain joins TRBV6-1 to TRBJ1-2, with 10 bases that match TRBD1. Germline CDR1 is MNHNS and CDR2 is SASEGT. This CDR3 is built from 16 residues. J gave up 4 bases and V 1 base, and 6 bases lay outside the gene matches. This CDR3 reads CASSEGLGQGGYGYTF. As DNA, the CDR3 is TGTGCCAGCAGTGAAGGGTTAGGACAGGGGGGCTATGGCTACACCTTC.

The chain uses TRBV25-1 and TRBJ2-2, with D maybe TRBD1 (6 bases). The germline V and J ends were trimmed by 5 bases and 3 bases, with 13 bases remaining between them. Germline V gives CDR1 MGHDK, CDR2 SYGVNS. There are 15 residues in the CDR3. The CDR3, as DNA: TGTGCCAGCAGTAAGCCGGGACACTACACCGGGGAGCTGTTTTTT. Its protein is CASSKPGHYTGELFF.

The chain links TRBV2 to TRBJ1-5; D not certain. This CDR3 has 13 residues. Germline CDR1 and CDR2: SNHLY and FYNNEI. V was pared by 4 bases and J by 6 bases, with 10 bases between. The CDR3 bases are TGTGCCAGCAGTGGGTCGTCGAGTCAGCCCCAGCATTTT. Translation gives CASSGSSSQPQHF.